Detailed here is one T cell receptor beta chain. This record comes from a study of PD-L1 blockade in urothelial cancer. The wider study: From about 2014, patients received atezolizumab, given as 1,200 mg intravenously every 3 weeks. Patients with male sex and bladder-origin urothelial cancer accounted for most of the roughly 29 enrolled. The authors examined blood 3 weeks (second dose) and 6 weeks after treatment start.

The CDR3 has 13 amino acids. Germline V gene lookup returns CDR1 SGHRS and CDR2 YFSETQ. Deletions cut 1 base from V and 5 bases from J, with 9 bases between. Synthetic templates analogous to TCR were spiked into all PCRs individually. TCRdb's table, derived via immunoSEQ multiplex PCR, lists solely in-frame clones and lacks some. Of more than 45,000 clones in the sample, 82% were seen once. This TCR derives from a man aged 70-80 years with urothelial cancer. The gene calls are TRBV5-1 and TRBJ2-5; D ambiguous. The sample in question was PBMCs, obtained around atezolizumab (anti-PD-L1) treatment. The CDR3 DNA sequence: TGCGCCAGCAGCTTGTTCTCTATGGAGACCCAGTACTTC. Translated, it gives CASSLFSMETQYF.